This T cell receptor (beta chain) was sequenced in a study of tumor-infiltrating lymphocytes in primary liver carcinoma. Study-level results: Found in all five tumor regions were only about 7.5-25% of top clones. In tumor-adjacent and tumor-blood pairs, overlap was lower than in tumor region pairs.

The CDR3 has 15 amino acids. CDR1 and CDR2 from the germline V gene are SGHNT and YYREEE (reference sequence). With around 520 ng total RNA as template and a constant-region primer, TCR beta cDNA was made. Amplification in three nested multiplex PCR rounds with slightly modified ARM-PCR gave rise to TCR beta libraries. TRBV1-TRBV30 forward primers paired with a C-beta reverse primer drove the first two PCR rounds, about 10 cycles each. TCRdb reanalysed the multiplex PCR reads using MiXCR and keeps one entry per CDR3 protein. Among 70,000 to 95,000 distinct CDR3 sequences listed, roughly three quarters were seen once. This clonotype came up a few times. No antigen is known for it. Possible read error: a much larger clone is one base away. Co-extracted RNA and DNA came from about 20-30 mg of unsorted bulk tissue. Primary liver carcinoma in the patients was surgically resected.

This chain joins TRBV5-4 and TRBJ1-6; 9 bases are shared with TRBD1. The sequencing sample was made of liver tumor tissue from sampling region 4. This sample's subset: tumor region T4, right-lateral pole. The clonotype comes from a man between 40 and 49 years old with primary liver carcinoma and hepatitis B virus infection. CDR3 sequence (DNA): TGTGCCAGCAGCTTGGGGACAGGGGAGAATTCACCCCTCCGCTTT. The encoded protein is CASSLGTGENSPLRF.